This T cell receptor (beta chain) was captured in a study of blood T cell repertoires in COVID-19. On the study more broadly: COVID-19 samples collected from the United States, Italy and Spain covered acute and convalescent phases.

In the authors' workflow: Amplification from reference gene primers served as the basis for estimated nucleated cell counts. Here immunoSEQ multiplex PCR was the method, and the copy in TCRdb shows in-frame clones only, minus some. Clonal size and the V and J genes are those of that table, whereas D and trimming came from the DNA. The sample comprises tens of thousands of clones, approximately 90% of which are singletons, and about 7.4% rests with the top ten. V gave up 4 bases and J gave up 4 bases, with 20 bases separating them. Germline CDR1 and CDR2: SGDLS and YYNGEE. The CDR3 consists of 16 residues.

The sequenced sample was peripheral blood. The gene calls are TRBV9 and TRBJ1-1; D unresolved. The origin of this receptor is a woman in her fifties or sixties with active COVID-19. The CDR3 bases are TGTGCCAGCAGCCCTCGGGAGGGCTTGGGTGGCACTGAAGCTTTCTTT. Its protein is CASSPREGLGGTEAFF.